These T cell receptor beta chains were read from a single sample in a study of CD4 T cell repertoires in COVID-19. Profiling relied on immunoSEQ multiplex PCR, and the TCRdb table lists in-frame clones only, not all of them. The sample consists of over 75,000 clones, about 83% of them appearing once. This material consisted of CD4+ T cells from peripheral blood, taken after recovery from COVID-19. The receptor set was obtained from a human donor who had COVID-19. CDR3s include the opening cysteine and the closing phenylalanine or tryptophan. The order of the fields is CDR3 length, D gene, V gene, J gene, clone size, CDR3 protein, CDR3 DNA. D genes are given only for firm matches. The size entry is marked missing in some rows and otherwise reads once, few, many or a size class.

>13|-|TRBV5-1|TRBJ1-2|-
CASSSEAPYGYTF
TGCGCCAGCTCCTCCGAAGCCCCCTATGGCTACACCTTC
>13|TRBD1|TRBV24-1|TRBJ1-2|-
CATSETGGYGYTF
TGTGCCACCAGTGAGACAGGGGGGTATGGCTACACCTTC
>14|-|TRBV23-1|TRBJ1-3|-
CASSQSGGGNTIYF
TGCGCCAGCAGTCAATCGGGTGGTGGAAACACCATATATTTT
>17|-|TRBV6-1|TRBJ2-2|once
CASSEASGLTNTGELFF
TGTGCCAGCAGTGAAGCGTCGGGACTGACCAACACCGGGGAGCTGTTTTTT
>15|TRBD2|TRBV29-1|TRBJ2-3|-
CSVQPGTSALDTQYF
TGCAGCGTTCAACCCGGGACTAGCGCCTTGGATACGCAGTATTTT
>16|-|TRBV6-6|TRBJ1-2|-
CASSKGAGQSNYGYTF
TGTGCCAGCTCCAAAGGGGCTGGACAGTCTAACTATGGCTACACCTTC
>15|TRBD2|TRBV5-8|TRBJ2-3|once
CASSFGGGNTDTQYF
TGTGCCAGCAGCTTTGGGGGAGGGAACACAGATACGCAGTATTTT
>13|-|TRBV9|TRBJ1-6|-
CASSVAVGSPLHF
TGTGCCAGCAGCGTAGCAGTCGGTTCACCCCTCCACTTT
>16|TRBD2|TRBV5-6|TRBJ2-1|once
CASSPRGRGGYNEQFF
TGTGCCAGCAGCCCTCGCGGGAGGGGGGGTTACAATGAGCAGTTCTTC
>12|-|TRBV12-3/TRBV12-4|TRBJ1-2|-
CASSQVNYGYTF
TGTGCCAGCAGTCAGGTTAACTATGGCTACACCTTC
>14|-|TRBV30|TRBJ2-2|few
CAWDRGTNTGELFF
TGTGCCTGGGATCGCGGAACGAACACCGGGGAGCTGTTTTTT
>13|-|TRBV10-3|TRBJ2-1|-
CAISGNRANEQFF
TGTGCCATCAGTGGGAACAGGGCTAATGAGCAGTTCTTC
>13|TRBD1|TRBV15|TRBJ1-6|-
CATSRGRGSPLHF
TGTGCCACCAGCAGAGGCAGGGGGTCACCCCTCCACTTT
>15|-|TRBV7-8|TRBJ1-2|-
CASSLASTVSRGYTF
TGTGCCAGCAGCTTAGCAAGCACCGTAAGCCGGGGCTACACCTTC
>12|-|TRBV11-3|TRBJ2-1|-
CASSPRGDEQFF
TGTGCCAGCAGTCCTAGAGGGGATGAGCAGTTCTTC
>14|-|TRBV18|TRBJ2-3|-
CASSPEMTTDTQYF
TGTGCCAGCTCACCGGAGATGACCACAGATACGCAGTATTTT
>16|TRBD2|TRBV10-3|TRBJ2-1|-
CAISKVGGGVYNEQFF
TGTGCCATCAGTAAGGTCGGCGGGGGGGTATACAATGAGCAGTTCTTC
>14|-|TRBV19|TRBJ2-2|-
CASSTNTNTGELFF
TGTGCCAGTAGTACAAACACGAACACCGGGGAGCTGTTTTTT
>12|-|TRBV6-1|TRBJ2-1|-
CASSEDGRLQFF
TGTGCCAGCAGTGAAGATGGCAGGCTTCAGTTCTTC
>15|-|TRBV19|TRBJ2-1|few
CASSTKGVKVNEQFF
TGTGCCAGTAGTACAAAGGGGGTCAAGGTCAATGAGCAGTTCTTC
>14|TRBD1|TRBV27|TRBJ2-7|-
CASKRQGQTYEQYF
TGTGCCAGCAAAAGACAGGGCCAGACCTACGAGCAGTACTTC
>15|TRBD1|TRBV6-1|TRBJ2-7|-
CASSDTGAKSDEQYF
TGTGCCAGCAGTGACACAGGGGCGAAGAGTGACGAGCAGTACTTC
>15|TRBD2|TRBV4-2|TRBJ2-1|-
CASSQDQGGHNEQFF
TGTGCCAGCAGCCAAGATCAGGGAGGGCACAATGAGCAGTTCTTC
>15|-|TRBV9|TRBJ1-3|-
CASSPRWGSGNTIYF
TGTGCCAGCAGCCCCCGGTGGGGCTCTGGAAACACCATATATTTT
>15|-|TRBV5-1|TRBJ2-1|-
CASSPSPTSYNEQFF
TGCGCCAGCAGCCCCTCCCCTACTAGCTACAATGAGCAGTTCTTC
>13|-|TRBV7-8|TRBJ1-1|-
CASSLGRSTQAFF
TGTGCCAGCAGCTTGGGGCGCTCAACCCAAGCTTTCTTT
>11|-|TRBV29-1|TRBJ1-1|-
CSVQPGSSAFF
TGCAGCGTTCAGCCAGGGTCTTCAGCTTTCTTT
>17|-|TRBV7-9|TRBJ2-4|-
CASSLPRTEPSKNIQYF
TGTGCCAGCAGCTTACCGAGGACAGAGCCCTCCAAAAACATTCAGTACTTC
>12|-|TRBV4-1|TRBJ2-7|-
CARGTLTGEQYF
TGCGCCAGGGGGACCCTCACAGGGGAGCAGTACTTC
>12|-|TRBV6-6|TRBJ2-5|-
CASSYSVETQYF
TGTGCCAGCAGTTACTCGGTGGAGACCCAGTACTTC
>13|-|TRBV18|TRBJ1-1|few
CASSPVRNTEAFF
TGTGCCAGCTCACCAGTGAGGAACACTGAAGCTTTCTTT
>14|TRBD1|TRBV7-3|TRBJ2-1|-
CASSWGRGTNEQFF
TGTGCCAGCAGCTGGGGCAGGGGGACGAATGAGCAGTTCTTC
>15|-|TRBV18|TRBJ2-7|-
CASSPPSKQTYEQYF
TGTGCCAGCTCACCACCGTCGAAACAGACCTACGAGCAGTACTTC
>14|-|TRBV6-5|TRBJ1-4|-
CASSYRRGGEKLFF
TGTGCCAGCAGTTACCGGAGGGGCGGTGAAAAACTGTTTTTT
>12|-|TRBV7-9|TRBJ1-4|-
CASSSINEKLFF
TGTGCCAGCAGCTCCATTAATGAAAAACTGTTTTTT
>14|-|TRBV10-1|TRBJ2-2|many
CASREQGSTGELFF
TGCGCCAGCAGGGAACAGGGATCCACCGGGGAGCTGTTTTTT
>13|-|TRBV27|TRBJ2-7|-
CASSLFQGGEQYF
TGTGCCAGCAGTTTGTTTCAAGGTGGCGAGCAGTACTTC
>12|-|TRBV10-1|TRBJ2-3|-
CASSDHGDTQYF
TGCGCCAGCAGTGATCACGGAGATACGCAGTATTTT
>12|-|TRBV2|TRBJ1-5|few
CASSGEDQPQHF
TGTGCCAGCAGTGGAGAGGATCAGCCCCAGCATTTT
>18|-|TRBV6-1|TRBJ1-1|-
CASREPPRAQLGNTEAFF
TGTGCCAGCAGGGAACCACCCAGGGCCCAACTAGGGAACACTGAAGCTTTCTTT
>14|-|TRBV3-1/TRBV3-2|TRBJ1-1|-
CASSQGANRLEAFF
TGTGCCAGCAGCCAAGGAGCGAACAGACTCGAAGCTTTCTTT
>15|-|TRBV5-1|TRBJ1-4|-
CASHPGAGGNEKLFF
TGCGCCAGCCACCCCGGCGCAGGAGGGAATGAAAAACTGTTTTTT
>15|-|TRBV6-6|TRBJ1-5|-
CASSYSFSSNQPQHF
TGTGCCAGCAGTTACTCGTTTAGTAGCAATCAGCCCCAGCATTTT
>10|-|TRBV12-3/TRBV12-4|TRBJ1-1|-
CASKDTEAFF
TGTGCCAGCAAGGACACTGAAGCTTTCTTT
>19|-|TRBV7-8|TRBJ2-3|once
CASSLAAKGAGVHTDTQYF
TGTGCCAGCAGCTTAGCGGCGAAGGGGGCGGGGGTCCACACAGATACGCAGTATTTT
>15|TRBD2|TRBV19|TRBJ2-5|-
CTSSGRGSVGETQYF
TGTACCAGTAGTGGGAGGGGATCGGTTGGGGAGACCCAGTACTTC
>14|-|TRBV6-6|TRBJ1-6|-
CASTLTVANSPLHF
TGTGCCAGCACCCTGACCGTGGCAAATTCACCCCTCCACTTT
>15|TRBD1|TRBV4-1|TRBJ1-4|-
CASSPGDSFNEKLFF
TGCGCCAGCAGTCCTGGGGACAGCTTTAATGAAAAACTGTTTTTT
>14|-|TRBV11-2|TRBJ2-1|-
CASSLDSGVGGQFF
TGTGCCAGCAGCTTAGATTCGGGAGTAGGCGGGCAGTTCTTC
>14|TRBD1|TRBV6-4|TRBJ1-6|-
CASSEEGASSPLHF
TGTGCCAGCAGTGAGGAGGGGGCTAGTTCACCCCTCCACTTT
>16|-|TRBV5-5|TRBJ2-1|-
CASSLVNGQRPNEQFF
TGTGCCAGCAGCTTGGTGAATGGACAACGACCCAATGAGCAGTTCTTC
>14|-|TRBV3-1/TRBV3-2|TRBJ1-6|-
CANSQGGINSPLHF
TGTGCCAACAGCCAAGGGGGGATAAATTCACCCCTCCACTTT
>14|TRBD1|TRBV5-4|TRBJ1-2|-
CASSFGTVNYGYTF
TGTGCCAGCAGCTTCGGGACAGTAAACTATGGCTACACCTTC
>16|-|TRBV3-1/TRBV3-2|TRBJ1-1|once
CASSPTGFGPLTEAFF
TGTGCCAGCAGCCCCACAGGGTTTGGACCGTTGACTGAAGCTTTCTTT
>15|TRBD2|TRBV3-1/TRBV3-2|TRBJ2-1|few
CASSPNSGGIYEQFF
TGTGCCAGCAGTCCCAATAGCGGGGGGATTTATGAGCAGTTCTTC
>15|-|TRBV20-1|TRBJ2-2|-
CSASDYGGPSGELFF
TGCAGTGCTAGTGACTATGGTGGCCCCAGTGGGGAGCTGTTTTTT
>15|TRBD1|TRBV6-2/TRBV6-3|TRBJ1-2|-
CASSYGAGGLHGYTF
TGTGCCAGCAGTTATGGGGCAGGGGGCCTCCATGGCTACACCTTC
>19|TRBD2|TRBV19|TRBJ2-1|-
CASSPPGTSGGESYNEQFF
TGTGCCAGTAGCCCCCCCGGGACTAGCGGGGGGGAATCTTACAATGAGCAGTTCTTC
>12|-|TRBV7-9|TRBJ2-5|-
CASSPTGETQYF
TGTGCCAGCAGCCCGACTGGGGAGACCCAGTACTTC